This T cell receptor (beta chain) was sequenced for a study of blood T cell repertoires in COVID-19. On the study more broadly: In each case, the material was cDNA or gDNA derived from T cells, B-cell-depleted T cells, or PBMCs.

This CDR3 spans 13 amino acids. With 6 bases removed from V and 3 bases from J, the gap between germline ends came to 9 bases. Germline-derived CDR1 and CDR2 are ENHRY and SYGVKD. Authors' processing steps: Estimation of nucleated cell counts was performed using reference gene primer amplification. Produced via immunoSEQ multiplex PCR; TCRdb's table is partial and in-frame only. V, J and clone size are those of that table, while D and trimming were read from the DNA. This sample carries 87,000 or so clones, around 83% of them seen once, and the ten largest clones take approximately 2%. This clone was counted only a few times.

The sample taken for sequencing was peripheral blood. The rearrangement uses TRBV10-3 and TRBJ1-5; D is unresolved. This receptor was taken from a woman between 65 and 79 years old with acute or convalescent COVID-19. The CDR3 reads CAIRGSINQPQHF. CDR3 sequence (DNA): TGTGCCATCAGGGGCAGTATCAATCAGCCCCAGCATTTT.